The 31 T cell receptor beta chains in this list originate from one sample, sequenced in a study of T cell responses to AZD1222 COVID-19 vaccine. Clones were read by immunoSEQ multiplex PCR, and TCRdb kept only the in-frame ones, dropping some. The sample includes roughly 100,000 clones, around nine tenths of them seen just once. Sample: peripheral blood, taken 28 days after the second dose of the MenACWY control vaccine. Every receptor here comes from an adult who received the MenACWY meningococcal vaccine as a control.

V usage is TRBV5-4 and J usage is TRBJ2-3; a possible D gene is TRBD1 (5 bases). Between the trimmed V and J ends, which lost 4 bases and 2 bases, there was a span of 11 bases. CDR3 length: 14 amino acids. Germline CDR1 is SGHNT and CDR2 is YYREEE (reference sequence). For the CDR3, the DNA is TGTGCCAGCAGCCACCAGGGTACCACAGATACGCAGTATTTT. Translation gives CASSHQGTTDTQYF. Filled out from reference TRBV5-4 and TRBJ2-3, the complete variable domain reads ETGVTQSPTHLIKTRGQQVTLRCSSQSGHNTVSWYQQALGQGPQFIFQYYREEENGRGNFPPRFSGLQFPNYSSELNVNALELDDSALYLCASSHQGTTDTQYFGPGTRLTVL.

This clone appeared a single time. The J gene is TRBJ2-2, the V gene TRBV7-9; no reliable D call. Germline V gives CDR1 SEHNR, CDR2 FQNEAQ (reference sequence). V was shortened by 5 bases and J by 1 base, with 14 bases between the two germline ends. The CDR3 covers 16 residues. CDR3 loop: CASSPMVGENTGELFF. CDR3 nucleotides: TGTGCCAGCAGCCCCATGGTTGGGGAGAACACCGGGGAGCTGTTTTTT.

This clone was seen a single time. The chain carries TRBV2 and TRBJ1-2; D gene uncertain. The CDR3 extends over 13 amino acids. From germline, CDR1 is SNHLY and CDR2 FYNNEI. Deletions cut 2 bases from V and 4 bases from J, with 8 bases between. CDR3 DNA sequence: TGTGCCAGCAGTGAAAAGAACAGCTATGGCTACACCTTC. Amino acid sequence: CASSEKNSYGYTF.

The rearrangement joins TRBV7-3 to TRBJ2-7; D is ambiguous. CDR1 and CDR2 from the germline V gene are SGHTA and FQGTGA. V was pared by 1 base and J by 0 bases, with 7 bases between. This CDR3 has 14 residues. The CDR3 loop is CASSLIRTSYEQYF. The CDR3 DNA reads TGTGCCAGCAGCTTAATCCGCACCTCCTACGAGCAGTACTTC. The entire variable domain, with the rest obtained from reference TRBV7-3 and TRBJ2-7, is as follows: GAGVSQTPSNKVTEKGKYVELRCDPISGHTALYWYRQSLGQGPEFLIYFQGTGAADDSGLPNDRFFAVRPEGSVSTLKIQRTERGDSAVYLCASSLIRTSYEQYFGPGTRLTVT.

This sequence joins TRBV6-2 or TRBV6-3 and TRBJ1-5, with TRBD1 matching 12 bases. The junction had 6 bases not matched to a gene; V was cut back by 6 bases and J by 3 bases. CDR1 MNHEY and CDR2 SVGEGT come from the germline V gene. The CDR3 sequence is 16 residues long. CDR3 sequence (DNA): TGTGCCAGCAGCTCTCGGGACAGGGGGCCCAATCAGCCCCAGCATTTT. Translated: CASSSRDRGPNQPQHF.

The genes are TRBV18 and TRBJ1-1; a weak D match, TRBD1 (6 bases). CDR1 is KGHSH, CDR2 LQKENI, per germline. The CDR3 totals 13 residues. Trimming left V 4 bases short and J 1 base short, with 7 bases between. The CDR3, as DNA: TGTGCCAGCTCACGGGACAAGAACACTGAAGCTTTCTTT. Protein: CASSRDKNTEAFF.

The chain combines TRBV4-2 with TRBJ1-2, with D possibly being TRBD1 (6 bases). The CDR3 is made up of 16 amino acids. V lost 0 bases and J lost 5, with 16 bases in between. Germline V gene sequence: CDR1 LGHNA, CDR2 YNFKEQ. The CDR3 protein is CASSQDQGHRAYGYTF. DNA of the CDR3: TGTGCCAGCAGCCAAGATCAGGGCCACAGGGCGTATGGCTACACCTTC.

V is TRBV5-1 and J is TRBJ2-2, with 11 bases aligning to TRBD2. CDR1 and CDR2 (germline): SGHRS, YFSETQ. The V and J ends lost 4 bases and 1 base, in that order; junction bases with no gene match: 3. This CDR3 comprises 16 residues. CDR3 sequence (DNA): TGCGCCAGCAGCCCGGGACTAGCGGAGAACACCGGGGAGCTGTTTTTT. Protein product: CASSPGLAENTGELFF. Combining the CDR3 with reference TRBV5-1 and TRBJ2-2 gives the whole variable domain KAGVTQTPRYLIKTRGQQVTLSCSPISGHRSVSWYQQTPGQGLQFLFEYFSETQRNKGNFPGRFSGRQFSNSRSEMNVSTLELGDSALYLCASSPGLAENTGELFFGEGSRLTVL.

V usage is TRBV10-3 and J usage is TRBJ2-7; D gene unclear. Trimming took 8 bases from V and 7 from J, leaving 15 bases between them. Germline loops: CDR1 ENHRY, CDR2 SYGVKD. The CDR3 contains 12 residues. CDR3 in amino acids: CAISIGSLEQYF. The CDR3 coding sequence is TGTGCCATCTCGATTGGCAGCTTAGAGCAGTACTTC.

The table lists this clone with a count of one. The chain is built from TRBV7-2 and TRBJ2-2; TRBD1 aligns across 8 bases. Looked up from germline, CDR1 is SGHTA and CDR2 is FQGNSA. V dropped 3 bases and J dropped 6; count of bases not matched to a gene: 3. CDR3 size: 14 residues. The CDR3 reads CASSLTQGAGELFF. In nucleotides, the CDR3 is TGTGCCAGCAGCTTGACACAGGGGGCCGGGGAGCTGTTTTTT.

V usage is TRBV7-8 and J usage is TRBJ2-1; 10 nucleotides line up with TRBD2. The CDR3 runs to 15 residues. Germline V gene data show CDR1 as SGHVS and CDR2 as FQNEAQ. Unmatched junction bases numbered 8, after V lost 2 bases and J lost 10 bases. The CDR3 nucleotides read TGTGCCAGCAGCTTACAGCGGGGGGGAAGGGGCGAGCAGTTCTTC. It specifies CASSLQRGGRGEQFF. The complete variable domain, with remaining parts taken from reference TRBV7-8 and TRBJ2-1, reads GAGVSQSPRYKVAKRGQDVALRCDPISGHVSLFWYQQALGQGPEFLTYFQNEAQLDKSGLPSDRFFAERPEGSVSTLKIQRTQQEDSAVYLCASSLQRGGRGEQFFGPGTRLTVL.

The chain is built from TRBV24-1 and TRBJ2-3, with D perhaps matching TRBD2 (7 bases). The V end lost 3 bases, the J end lost 2 bases, and 14 bases lay between the germline ends. This CDR3 comprises 16 residues. Germline V lookup: CDR1 KGHDR, CDR2 SFDVKD. In nucleotides, the CDR3 is TGTGCCACCAGTGATGGGGACGGGGGGCTCACAGATACGCAGTATTTT. This gives the protein CATSDGDGGLTDTQYF.

The chain is built from TRBV5-4 and TRBJ1-5; D is unclear. The V gene lost 4 bases and the J gene lost 3 bases, with 8 bases spanning the gap. CDR1 is SGHNT and CDR2 is YYREEE in the germline V gene (reference sequence). The CDR3 runs 13 residues. CDR3 DNA sequence: TGTGCCAGCAGCCAGGATCCCAATCAGCCCCAGCATTTT. Protein: CASSQDPNQPQHF. The full variable domain, rest sourced from reference TRBV5-4 and TRBJ1-5, is ETGVTQSPTHLIKTRGQQVTLRCSSQSGHNTVSWYQQALGQGPQFIFQYYREEENGRGNFPPRFSGLQFPNYSSELNVNALELDDSALYLCASSQDPNQPQHFGDGTRLSIL.

This clone has just a few counts. The rearrangement joins TRBV6-2 or TRBV6-3 to TRBJ1-4; TRBD1 agrees at 7 bases. From germline, CDR1 is MNHEY and CDR2 SVGEGT. CDR3 length: 19 amino acids. Germline trimming cut 6 bases from V and 3 bases from J; bases unmatched to any gene: 19. The CDR3: CASSWWGAGAQGPNEKLFF. The CDR3 DNA reads as TGTGCCAGCAGCTGGTGGGGTGCGGGGGCACAGGGGCCTAATGAAAAACTGTTTTTT.

The rearrangement links TRBV20-1 to TRBJ1-2; D call uncertain. The CDR3 runs to 10 residues. Germline values: CDR1 DFQATT, CDR2 SNEGSKA (reference sequence). Trimming left V 4 bases short and J 5 bases short, with 5 bases between. The chain's CDR3 is CSATEYGYTF. CDR3 in DNA: TGCAGTGCTACAGAATATGGCTACACCTTC.

V and J are TRBV18 and TRBJ1-5; maybe TRBD1 (5 bases). The CDR3 is 16 amino acids. The V end lost 0 bases, the J end lost 3 bases, and 12 bases lay between the germline ends. CDR1 and CDR2 from the germline V gene are KGHSH and LQKENI. The CDR3 DNA sequence: TGTGCCAGCTCACCACCGGGGGAAGGAATCAATCAGCCCCAGCATTTT. Encoded protein: CASSPPGEGINQPQHF.

This chain connects TRBV7-9 to TRBJ2-5; TRBD1 matches at 11 bases. Germline V gives CDR1 SEHNR, CDR2 FQNEAQ (reference sequence). The junction had 0 bases not matched to a gene; V was cut back by 1 base and J by 5 bases. The CDR3 has 14 amino acids. The CDR3 DNA reads as TGTGCCAGCAGCTTAGGGACAGGGGGCGAGACCCAGTACTTC. This translates into CASSLGTGGETQYF. The entire variable domain, with the rest obtained from reference TRBV7-9 and TRBJ2-5, is as follows: DTGVSQNPRHKITKRGQNVTFRCDPISEHNRLYWYRQTLGQGPEFLTYFQNEAQLEKSRLLSDRFSAERPKGSFSTLEIQRTEQGDSAMYLCASSLGTGGETQYFGPGTRLLVL.

J is TRBJ2-5 and V is TRBV4-1; no clear D. The CDR3 is 15 amino acids. The V gene's germline CDR1 is MGHRA and CDR2 YSYEKL. The V end lost 2 bases, the J end lost 2 bases, and 12 bases lay between the germline ends. In nucleotides, the CDR3 is TGCGCCAGCAGCCAAAGTAGAGCTGTTCAAGAGACCCAGTACTTC. Translation gives CASSQSRAVQETQYF.

The chain carries TRBV4-2 and TRBJ2-1; either TRBD1 or TRBD2 may supply D (6 bases each). The CDR3 length is 15 residues. V was clipped by 4 bases and J by 7 bases, with 17 bases between them. From germline, CDR1 is LGHNA and CDR2 YNFKEQ. The CDR3 coding sequence is TGTGCCAGCAGCCGGGCCCGGGGGCGGGAAAATGAGCAGTTCTTC. Protein: CASSRARGRENEQFF.

The chain employs TRBV24-1 and TRBJ2-1; D tentatively reads TRBD1 or TRBD2 (5 bases each). Germline CDR1 reads KGHDR; CDR2 reads SFDVKD. The CDR3 has 15 amino acids. V lost 4 bases and J 2 bases, leaving 11 bases between the germline ends. In nucleotides, the CDR3 is TGTGCCACCAGTGAACCGGGACGGCCCTACAATGAGCAGTTCTTC. This gives the protein CATSEPGRPYNEQFF.

The V call is TRBV5-1, the J call TRBJ1-4, with 7 bases fitting TRBD1. The CDR3 extends over 15 amino acids. Germline V lookup: CDR1 SGHRS, CDR2 YFSETQ. V lost 0 bases, J lost 2 bases, and 1 base stayed unmatched. The CDR3 DNA reads as TGCGCCAGCAGCTTGGCCAGGGGGACTAATGAAAAACTGTTTTTT. Amino acid sequence: CASSLARGTNEKLFF.

The chain couples TRBV6-1 to TRBJ2-7; TRBD2 might be the D (6 bases). Germline V gene lookup returns CDR1 MNHNS and CDR2 SASEGT. The CDR3 is made up of 17 amino acids. Trimming pared 2 bases from V and 1 base from J, leaving 18 bases between. The CDR3 sequence: CASSEPLRAGRSYEQYF. The CDR3 DNA reads TGTGCCAGCAGTGAACCCCTCCGAGCAGGGAGGTCCTACGAGCAGTACTTC.

The V gene is TRBV19, the J gene TRBJ1-5; 11 nucleotides agree with TRBD1. This CDR3 is 15 amino acids long. Germline CDR1 reads LNHDA; CDR2 reads SQIVND (reference sequence). The trim removed 4 bases at V and 6 bases at J, leaving 5 bases unmatched. The CDR3 loop is CASSTGQGAGQPQHF. The DNA of the CDR3 is TGTGCCAGTAGTACAGGACAGGGGGCCGGTCAGCCCCAGCATTTT.

This sequence joins TRBV27 and TRBJ1-6, with no clear D. The germline V gene has CDR1 MNHEY and CDR2 SMNVEV (reference sequence). V lost 5 bases and J 7 bases, leaving 15 bases between the germline ends. The CDR3 has 15 residues. CDR3 sequence: CASSPWISGNSPLHF. As DNA, the CDR3 is TGTGCCAGCAGTCCGTGGATATCGGGGAATTCACCCCTCCACTTT.

This clone has a single count. V gene TRBV19 combines with J gene TRBJ2-3; D may be TRBD1 (6 bases). Germline loops: CDR1 LNHDA, CDR2 SQIVND (reference sequence). The CDR3 extends over 12 amino acids. V lost 9 bases and J lost 1, with 8 bases in between. CDR3 loop: CASRQGTDTQYF. Here the CDR3 DNA reads TGTGCCAGCAGACAGGGCACAGATACGCAGTATTTT.

The V call is TRBV18, the J call TRBJ2-3, with TRBD2 matching 9 bases. V shed 8 bases, J shed 2 bases, and the junction held 11 bases outside the gene matches. Germline V gives CDR1 KGHSH, CDR2 LQKENI. The CDR3 sequence is 16 residues long. The CDR3 loop is CASKPIAGAATDTQYF. The CDR3, as DNA: TGTGCCAGCAAACCGATAGCGGGGGCCGCCACAGATACGCAGTATTTT.

The V and J genes are TRBV24-1 and TRBJ1-4, with D tentatively TRBD1 (6 bases). Looked up from germline, CDR1 is KGHDR and CDR2 is SFDVKD. The CDR3 runs 16 residues. Trimming removed 4 bases at V and 8 bases at J, with 19 bases between. CDR3 sequence (DNA): TGTGCCACCAGTGACCCAACCACAGGGATCGTCGAAAAACTGTTTTTT. Amino acids: CATSDPTTGIVEKLFF.

The chain is built from TRBV5-1 and TRBJ2-3; 8 bases align to TRBD1. The V and J ends lost 1 base and 6 bases, in that order; junction bases with no gene match: 4. Germline CDR1 reads SGHRS; CDR2 reads YFSETQ. The CDR3 length is 14 residues. CDR3 nucleotides: TGCGCCAGCAGCTTGAAGACAGGGGCGGATACGCAGTATTTT. Amino acid sequence: CASSLKTGADTQYF.

V and J are TRBV7-2 and TRBJ2-1; D is perhaps TRBD1 or TRBD2 (5 bases each). The CDR3 is 13 residues long. V was cut by 5 bases and J by 5 bases, with 10 bases left in between. CDR1 is SGHTA, CDR2 FQGNSA, per germline. This CDR3 is CASSGTIDNEQFF. The DNA of the CDR3 is TGTGCCAGCAGCGGGACGATAGACAATGAGCAGTTCTTC.

This rearrangement joins TRBV19 to TRBJ1-2; unclear D gene. This CDR3 has 15 amino acids. Trimming took 7 bases from V and 5 from J, leaving 20 bases between them. Germline loops: CDR1 LNHDA, CDR2 SQIVND (reference sequence). CDR3 region: CASTPLLGPAYGYTF. The CDR3 coding sequence is TGTGCCAGTACACCCCTCCTAGGACCAGCGTATGGCTACACCTTC.

The genes are TRBV18 and TRBJ2-1; no clear D. CDR3 length: 13 residues. The germline CDR1 and CDR2 sequences are KGHSH and LQKENI. Trimming removed 4 bases at V and 5 bases at J, with 9 bases between. The CDR3 region is CASSLYMNNEQFF. CDR3 DNA: TGTGCCAGCTCACTCTACATGAACAATGAGCAGTTCTTC.